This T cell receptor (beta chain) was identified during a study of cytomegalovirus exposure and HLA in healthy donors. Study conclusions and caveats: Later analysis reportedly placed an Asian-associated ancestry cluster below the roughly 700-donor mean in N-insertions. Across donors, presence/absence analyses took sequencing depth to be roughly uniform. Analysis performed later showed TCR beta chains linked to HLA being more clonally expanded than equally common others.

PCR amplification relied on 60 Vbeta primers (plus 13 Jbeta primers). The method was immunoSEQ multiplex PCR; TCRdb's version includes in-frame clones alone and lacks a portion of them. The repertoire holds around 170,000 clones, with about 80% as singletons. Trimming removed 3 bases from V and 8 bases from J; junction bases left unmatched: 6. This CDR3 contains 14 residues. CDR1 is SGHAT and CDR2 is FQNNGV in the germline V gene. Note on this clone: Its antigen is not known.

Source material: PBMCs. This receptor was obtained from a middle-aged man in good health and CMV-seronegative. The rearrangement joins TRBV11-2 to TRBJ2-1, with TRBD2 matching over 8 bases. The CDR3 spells CASSLQLAEYEQFF. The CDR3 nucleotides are TGTGCCAGCAGCTTGCAACTAGCGGAATATGAGCAGTTCTTC.